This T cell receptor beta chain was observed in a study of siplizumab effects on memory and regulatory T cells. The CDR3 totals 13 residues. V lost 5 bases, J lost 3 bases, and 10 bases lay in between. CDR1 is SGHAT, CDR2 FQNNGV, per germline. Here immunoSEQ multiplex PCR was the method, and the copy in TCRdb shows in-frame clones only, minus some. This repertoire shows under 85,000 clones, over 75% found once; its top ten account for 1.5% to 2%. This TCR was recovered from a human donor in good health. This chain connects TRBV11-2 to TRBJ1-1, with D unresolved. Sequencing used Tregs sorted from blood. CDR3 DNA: TGTGCCAGCAGCCCACGGAAGTACACTGAAGCTTTCTTT. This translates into CASSPRKYTEAFF.